This TCR beta chain was recovered during a study of T cells in Graves' hyperthyroidism and ophthalmopathy. Regarding the study as a whole: Prediction of ophthalmopathy progression came a median roughly 6.4 months pre-onset.

The cohort's ophthalmopathy patients, a group with duration under 3 months, had a Clinical Activity Score of at least 3 and a NOSPECS grade of at least 4. Not enrolled were patients with uncontrolled infection, other autoimmune disease, pregnancy or lactation. V gave up 5 bases and J gave up 8 bases, with 19 bases separating them. The germline CDR1 and CDR2 sequences are MNHEY and SMNVEV (reference sequence). This CDR3 is built from 15 residues. This clonotype was found a few times. The antigen remains undetermined. Amplified TCR beta CDR3 regions came from RNA transcripts. The HTBI set primed first-round TCR CDR3 RT-PCR. TCRdb analysed the multiplex PCR reads with MiXCR anew, one entry per CDR3 protein. Of about 640,000 distinct CDR3 sequences detected, around 21% appear once; the ten largest clones hold roughly a third.

Sequenced sample: blood. The V call is TRBV27, the J call TRBJ2-1; no reliable D call. The sequence was collected from a man aged 25 to 40 with Graves' ophthalmopathy. The CDR3 DNA reads TGTGCCAGCAGTCCCACTACGTTTAGTCAGCATGAGCAGTTCTTC. It codes for CASSPTTFSQHEQFF.